The 28 T cell receptor beta chains below all came from one sample that was sequenced in a study of identical twins. TCRdb re-called the 5' RACE reads through MiXCR, storing one row per CDR3 protein. Among some 760,000 distinct CDR3 sequences listed, 15% to 20% were seen once. These records were also assigned to another study, of T cells expressing NK-cell markers.

The sequenced sample was PBMCs. The receptors were sampled from a woman younger than 30 in good health.

This clonotype has a handful of counts. This chain links TRBV29-1 with TRBJ1-6, with 8 bases aligning to TRBD1. V shed 7 bases, J shed 6 bases, and the junction held 8 bases outside the gene matches. CDR1 and CDR2 from the germline V gene are SQVTM and ANQGSEA. CDR3 length equals 14 residues. The CDR3 region has the DNA TGCAGCGCCAAGACAGGGGTTGGTAATTCACCCCTCCACTTT. This gives the protein CSAKTGVGNSPLHF. Full variable domain (remainder filled in from reference TRBV29-1 and TRBJ1-6): SAVISQKPSRDICQRGTSLTIQCQVDSQVTMMFWYRQQPGQSLTLIATANQGSEATYESGFVIDKFPISRPNLTFSTLTVSNMSPEDSSIYLCSAKTGVGNSPLHFGNGTRLTVT.

This sequence joins TRBV20-1 and TRBJ1-1; 9 positions match TRBD1. This CDR3 has 15 residues. J gave up 3 bases and V 2 bases, and 7 bases lay outside the gene matches. From germline, CDR1 is DFQATT and CDR2 SNEGSKA (reference sequence). Here the CDR3 reads CSARQTGGQDTEAFF. CDR3 nucleotide sequence: TGCAGTGCTAGACAAACAGGGGGCCAGGACACTGAAGCTTTCTTT.

This clonotype turned up a few times. The genes are TRBV11-2 and TRBJ2-5; D tentatively reads TRBD1 or TRBD2 (6 bases each). Germline-derived CDR1 and CDR2 are SGHAT and FQNNGV. Trimming took off 5 bases at V and 5 bases at J, with 18 bases between the two ends. The CDR3 totals 15 residues. DNA of the CDR3: TGTGCCAGCAGCCCTCAGGGGACTCTTGGGGAGACCCAGTACTTC. As protein: CASSPQGTLGETQYF.

This clonotype turned up a few times. V gene TRBV7-9 combines with J gene TRBJ2-3, with TRBD2 identical over 8 bases. This CDR3 contains 15 residues. Germline assignment: CDR1 SEHNR and CDR2 FQNEAQ (reference sequence). J was trimmed by 1 base and V by 4 bases; bases with no gene match: 4. The DNA for the CDR3 is TGTGCCAGCAGCTCCGTAGCGGGGCGCACAGATACGCAGTATTTT. Its protein product is CASSSVAGRTDTQYF.

This clonotype was seen a handful of times. As DNA, the CDR3 is TGTGCCAGCAGTTACAAAGGGACAGGGCTTTACAATGAGCAGTTCTTC. Encoded protein: CASSYKGTGLYNEQFF. The chain uses TRBV6-5 and TRBJ2-1; 9 bases map to TRBD1. The CDR3 is 16 amino acids. Per the germline V gene, CDR1 is MNHEY and CDR2 is SVGAGI. V lost 2 bases, J lost 4 bases, and 6 bases stayed unmatched.

This clonotype was detected a few times. The chain carries TRBV11-3 and TRBJ2-7; tentative D call: TRBD2 (5 bases). Germline V gene data show CDR1 as SGHNT and CDR2 as YENEEA. With 8 bases removed from V and 4 bases from J, the gap between germline ends came to 15 bases. The CDR3 runs to 13 residues. CDR3 sequence: CASGNRGTYEQYF. The DNA of the CDR3 is TGTGCCAGCGGTAATCGGGGTACATACGAGCAGTACTTC.

The V and J genes are TRBV10-3 and TRBJ1-2; D is unresolved. V was pared by 0 bases and J by 2 bases, with 7 bases between. There are 14 residues in the CDR3. Germline lookup yields CDR1 ENHRY and CDR2 SYGVKD. The CDR3 region is CAISESTDNYGYTF. The CDR3, as DNA: TGTGCCATCAGTGAGTCTACCGACAACTATGGCTACACCTTC.

This clonotype was seen a handful of times. The chain joins TRBV7-9 to TRBJ2-7; D remains unclear. V was pared by 5 bases and J by 9 bases, with 17 bases between. Germline V gives CDR1 SEHNR, CDR2 FQNEAQ (reference sequence). This CDR3 is 13 amino acids long. The CDR3 DNA is TGTGCCAGCAGCCTGGTAGGAATGGGTAGGCAGTACTTC. Its translation is CASSLVGMGRQYF.

The genes are TRBV6-1 and TRBJ2-2; no reliable D call. Germline CDR1 reads MNHNS; CDR2 reads SASEGT. The CDR3 runs 13 residues. V lost 10 bases and J 5 bases, leaving 14 bases between the germline ends. This CDR3 is CATHHSSTGELFF. CDR3 sequence (DNA): TGTGCCACTCACCATTCGTCTACCGGGGAGCTGTTTTTT.

The V gene is TRBV11-3, the J gene TRBJ2-7, with D tentatively TRBD2 (6 bases). The V end was cut by 2 bases, the J end by 3 bases, with 8 bases between. CDR3 length: 13 residues. From germline, CDR1 is SGHNT and CDR2 YENEEA. The CDR3 DNA is TGTGCCAGCAGCTTACAGGACTACTACGAGCAGTACTTC. Translated: CASSLQDYYEQYF. Supplemented by reference TRBV11-3 and TRBJ2-7, the full variable domain reads EAGVVQSPRYKIIEKKQPVAFWCNPISGHNTLYWYLQNLGQGPELLIRYENEEAVDDSQLPKDRFSAERLKGVDSTLKIQPAELGDSAVYLCASSLQDYYEQYFGPGTRLTVT.

This clonotype was seen only a few times. This chain links TRBV12-3 or TRBV12-4 with TRBJ2-1, with 13 bases matching TRBD2. There are 15 residues in the CDR3. The V and J ends lost 8 bases and 10 bases, in that order; junction bases with no gene match: 11. CDR3 sequence: CASGRTSGRVGEQFF. The CDR3 DNA reads TGTGCCAGCGGACGGACTAGCGGGAGAGTAGGGGAGCAGTTCTTC.

This clonotype was recorded a few times. The chain uses TRBV12-3 or TRBV12-4 and TRBJ2-7; perhaps TRBD2 as D (5 bases). The CDR3 has 15 amino acids. V was cut by 5 bases and J by 7 bases, with 21 bases left in between. CDR3 protein: CASSPHTRAVEEQYF. The CDR3 DNA is TGTGCCAGCAGTCCCCATACTAGGGCGGTTGAGGAGCAGTACTTC.

This clonotype was seen only a few times. The chain has TRBV5-1 and TRBJ2-1; D not resolved. Germline V lookup: CDR1 SGHRS, CDR2 YFSETQ. The CDR3 extends over 15 amino acids. Deletions cut 0 bases from V and 3 bases from J, with 10 bases between. Here the CDR3 reads CASSLGNLDYNEQFF. The CDR3 DNA reads as TGCGCCAGCAGCTTGGGTAACCTGGACTACAATGAGCAGTTCTTC.

This clonotype showed up just a few times. The genes are TRBV20-1 and TRBJ2-5, with 7 positions matching TRBD1. V was clipped by 1 base and J by 0 bases; unmatched bases: 8. Germline CDR1 DFQATT, CDR2 SNEGSKA (reference sequence). The CDR3 is made up of 16 amino acids. CDR3 in amino acids: CSARGGRTGHQETQYF. The CDR3 DNA follows: TGCAGTGCTAGAGGGGGCCGGACAGGCCACCAAGAGACCCAGTACTTC.

This clonotype showed up many times. The CDR3 bases are TGCAGTGCTAGAGATGGGGGGTTTCTGCCCGCTGAAGCTTTCTTT. It codes for CSARDGGFLPAEAFF. The genes are TRBV20-1 and TRBJ1-1; maybe TRBD1 (5 bases). V was clipped by 0 bases and J by 6 bases, with 17 bases between them. The CDR3 has 15 residues. CDR1 is DFQATT and CDR2 is SNEGSKA in the germline V gene (reference sequence).

This clonotype has only a few counts. The genes are TRBV20-1 and TRBJ1-1; no clear D gene. The germline V and J ends were trimmed by 2 bases and 5 bases, with 9 bases remaining between them. The CDR3 spans 12 residues. CDR1 is DFQATT and CDR2 is SNEGSKA in the germline V gene (reference sequence). Here the CDR3 DNA reads TGCAGTGCTAGAATAGCGGGGACTGAAGCTTTCTTT. It translates to CSARIAGTEAFF.

This clonotype showed up just a few times. V usage is TRBV29-1 and J usage is TRBJ2-7; no reliable D call. Germline-derived CDR1 and CDR2 are SQVTM and ANQGSEA. The CDR3 has 14 amino acids. Trimming took 6 bases from V and 0 from J, leaving 15 bases between them. The CDR3 loop is CSVPSPDGSYEQYF. In nucleotides, the CDR3 is TGCAGCGTACCGAGCCCGGACGGCTCCTACGAGCAGTACTTC.

At least ten counts were recorded for this clonotype. This sequence joins TRBV9 and TRBJ2-2, with 7 bases lining up with TRBD2. Germline CDR1 is SGDLS and CDR2 is YYNGEE. V lost 2 bases to trimming and J lost 0 bases; unmatched junction nucleotides: 4. The CDR3 is 16 amino acids. The CDR3 bases are TGTGCCAGCAGCGTCGCGGGACTAACGAACACCGGGGAGCTGTTTTTT. Its translation is CASSVAGLTNTGELFF.

The chain couples TRBV20-1 to TRBJ2-5; D ambiguous. The germline gives CDR1 DFQATT, CDR2 SNEGSKA (reference sequence). V shed 4 bases and J shed 7 bases, with 10 bases lying between them. CDR3 length: 11 amino acids. The DNA for the CDR3 is TGCAGTGCTAAACGGGTGTGGACCCAGTACTTC. It encodes CSAKRVWTQYF.

This clonotype was observed a handful of times. The chain links TRBV5-1 to TRBJ2-1; 8 bases fit TRBD2. This CDR3 comprises 16 residues. Germline loops: CDR1 SGHRS, CDR2 YFSETQ. J gave up 5 bases and V 0 bases, and 7 bases lay outside the gene matches. The CDR3 region has the DNA TGCGCCAGCAGCTTGGAGCCGGGGGGGCCTGACAATGAGCAGTTCTTC. This encodes CASSLEPGGPDNEQFF.

The chain employs TRBV24-1 and TRBJ2-1; weak D call: TRBD2 (6 bases). This CDR3 is built from 14 residues. Germline V gene sequence: CDR1 KGHDR, CDR2 SFDVKD. With 2 bases removed from V and 12 bases from J, the gap between germline ends came to 16 bases. The CDR3 sequence: CATSDYHSGRAQFF. In nucleotides, the CDR3 is TGTGCCACCAGTGATTACCATAGCGGACGGGCGCAGTTCTTC.

Written as DNA, the CDR3 is TGCAGCGTTGACCGAGGGGCCCCAGATACGCAGTATTTT. Translation gives CSVDRGAPDTQYF. The genes are TRBV29-1 and TRBJ2-3; D tentatively fits TRBD1 or TRBD2 (5 bases each). The CDR3 is 13 amino acids. Germline V gene lookup returns CDR1 SQVTM and CDR2 ANQGSEA. The germline V and J ends were trimmed by 3 bases and 4 bases, with 11 bases remaining between them.

CDR3 sequence: CAIRDRDRGTHEQFF. In DNA, the CDR3 is TGTGCCATCAGGGACCGGGACAGGGGCACGCATGAGCAGTTCTTC. The genes are TRBV10-3 and TRBJ2-1; 10 bases fit TRBD1. This CDR3 contains 15 residues. Germline V lookup: CDR1 ENHRY, CDR2 SYGVKD. V shed 6 bases and J 8 bases; nucleotides not matched to a gene: 10.

This chain links TRBV20-1 with TRBJ2-1; 9 bases align to TRBD2. Germline V gives CDR1 DFQATT, CDR2 SNEGSKA (reference sequence). Trimming removed 5 bases from V and 6 bases from J; junction bases left unmatched: 8. This CDR3 is 14 amino acids long. The CDR3 bases are TGCAGTGCTCCGAGCGGGAGGAACGGCAATGAGCAGTTCTTC. Its translation: CSAPSGRNGNEQFF.

This clonotype was detected only a few times. The V call is TRBV12-3 or TRBV12-4, the J call TRBJ2-7, with 7 bases identical to TRBD2. The CDR3 is made up of 15 amino acids. Trimming took 5 bases from V and 1 from J; bases not matched to a gene: 8. CDR3 in DNA: TGTGCCAGCAGTCCCTCTAGCGGAGCTTCCTACGAGCAGTACTTC. Translated, it gives CASSPSSGASYEQYF.

The chain combines TRBV6-5 with TRBJ2-3, with D hard to call. V lost 2 bases and J lost 7, with 4 bases in between. The CDR3 totals 11 residues. Per germline, CDR1 MNHEY and CDR2 SVGAGI. In DNA form, the CDR3 reads TGTGCCAGCAGTTACATCAATACGCAGTATTTT. It codes for CASSYINTQYF.

This clonotype was seen more than once but under ten times. CDR3 residues: CSVVESTDTQYF. DNA for the CDR3: TGCAGCGTCGTTGAATCTACAGATACGCAGTATTTT. V is TRBV20-1 and J is TRBJ2-3; D unresolved. The germline gives CDR1 DFQATT, CDR2 SNEGSKA (reference sequence). The CDR3 totals 12 residues.

This clonotype appeared a few times. This chain joins TRBV20-1 and TRBJ2-2, with 12 bases aligning to TRBD2. J gave up 6 bases and V 5 bases, and 4 bases lay outside the gene matches. CDR3 length: 14 amino acids. Per germline, CDR1 DFQATT and CDR2 SNEGSKA (reference sequence). As DNA, the CDR3 is TGCAGTGCTTTGACTAGCGGGAGTTCCGGGGAGCTGTTTTTT. Its translation is CSALTSGSSGELFF.